The clone carrying this T cell receptor beta chain was recorded many times. Its antigen remains unknown. The sample belongs to a study of Graves' ophthalmopathy and Graves' hyperthyroidism. In germline, CDR1 is SGHRS, CDR2 YFSETQ. CDR3 length equals 16 residues. With 0 bases removed from V and 4 bases from J, the gap between germline ends came to 16 bases. Hyperthyroidism patients were newly diagnosed, under 2 months' duration, aged 18 to 65. Excluded: other autoimmune disease, uncontrolled infection, pregnancy or lactation. Regarding the study as a whole: A classifier, a 13-signature model, separated ophthalmopathy from stable hyperthyroidism with approximately 88% sensitivity and 81.08% specificity. Most expanded thyroid clonotypes above 0.001 frequency also appeared in blood.

Beta-chain TCR CDR3 regions were amplified from RNA transcripts. HTBI primers were employed in first-round RT-PCR, then a second-round multiplex PCR followed. One entry per CDR3 protein, called by TCRdb with MiXCR from the multiplex PCR reads. Among more than 1,000,000 distinct CDR3 sequences listed, about two fifths were seen once. The chain links TRBV5-1 to TRBJ2-5; a weak D match, TRBD2 (6 bases). The sequencing sample was made of peripheral blood or thyroid tissue (not recorded which). The receptor was derived from an adult man with Graves' hyperthyroidism. The CDR3 sequence: CASSLAPGGPLETQYF. The CDR3 DNA follows: TGCGCCAGCAGCTTGGCCCCCGGGGGACCTTTAGAGACCCAGTACTTC.